This T cell receptor (beta chain) was retrieved from a study of cytotoxic CD8 clonotypes in ibrutinib-treated CLL. As for the study in general: Median treatment time before response sampling was 12 months, range 6 to 36.

The germline V gene has CDR1 SGHDT and CDR2 YYEEEE. The CDR3 has 16 residues. The V end lost 4 bases, the J end lost 2 bases, and 19 bases lay between the germline ends. Assay used: immunoSEQ multiplex PCR; TCRdb lists only in-frame clones, some missing. The sample gives tens of thousands of clones, over 80% of which show up once; more than 30% is in the top ten. Material: PBMCs, obtained after 24 months of ibrutinib treatment. The sequence was collected from a human donor with chronic lymphocytic leukemia. The chain recombines TRBV5-6 with TRBJ2-7, with D perhaps matching TRBD2 (5 bases). The CDR3 bases are TGTGCCAGCAGCCCGGGTCTGGGCGGGTCGGCCTACGAGCAGTACTTC. Its translation is CASSPGLGGSAYEQYF.